The 19 T cell receptor beta chains in this list originate from one sample, sequenced in a study of blood T cells in healthy people across ages. A second PCR, run for about 6 to 11 cycles, used a sample-barcoded 5' primer plus a J-beta primer mix. TCRdb re-called the 5' RACE reads through MiXCR, storing one row per CDR3 protein. Seen here are roughly 1.7 million distinct CDR3 sequences, roughly 32% observed once, and the top ten hold approximately 10%. The sequenced sample consisted of blood. The receptors shown here come from a woman in her 30s in good health.

With regard to this clonotype: Relative to the germline gene, one junction end is altered; a read error may explain this. The chain has TRBV28 and TRBJ2-7; D is ambiguous. The CDR3 is 16 residues long. CDR1 and CDR2 from the germline V gene are MDHEN and SYDVKM. CDR3: CASSLDRRSSGYKQYF. In DNA, the CDR3 is TGTGCCAGCAGTTTAGACCGACGGAGTTCGGGCTACAAGCAGTACTTC.

There are a few counts of this clonotype. V and J are TRBV4-1 and TRBJ1-5; no definite D call. Per germline, CDR1 MGHRA and CDR2 YSYEKL. Trimming took 5 bases from V and 4 from J, leaving 9 bases between them. There are 13 residues in the CDR3. DNA for the CDR3: TGCGCCAGCAGCTGGCCGGGGAATCAGCCCCAGCATTTT. This sequence encodes CASSWPGNQPQHF.

This clonotype was found a few times. The CDR3 is CSDADRAPDTQYF. For the CDR3, the DNA is TGCAGCGACGCTGACAGGGCTCCAGATACGCAGTATTTT. V usage is TRBV29-1 and J usage is TRBJ2-3, with 7 bases matching TRBD1. Germline V lookup: CDR1 SQVTM, CDR2 ANQGSEA. The CDR3 length is 13 residues. J was trimmed by 4 bases and V by 7 bases; bases with no gene match: 8.

The CDR3 protein is CASVEAGRADTQYF. The CDR3 DNA follows: TGCGCCAGCGTGGAAGCGGGACGGGCGGATACGCAGTATTTT. The V and J genes are TRBV10-2 and TRBJ2-3, with 7 bases lining up with TRBD2. Germline values: CDR1 WSHSY, CDR2 SAAADI. With 8 bases clipped from V and 6 bases from J, the junction kept 11 bases outside the gene matches. The CDR3 extends over 14 amino acids.

The CDR3 bases are TGTGCCAGCAGTGGGCGGACAGACTTAATAAATGAGCAGTTCTTC. Encoded protein: CASSGRTDLINEQFF. This chain joins TRBV6-6 and TRBJ2-1, with a possible D match to TRBD1 (6 bases). Trimming removed 5 bases at V and 7 bases at J, with 18 bases between. Germline V gene data show CDR1 as MNHNY and CDR2 as SVGAGI (reference sequence). The length of the CDR3 is 15 residues.

V and J are TRBV5-1 and TRBJ2-1, with unresolved D. CDR1 SGHRS and CDR2 YFSETQ come from the germline V gene. The CDR3 contains 12 residues. Trimming removed 0 bases at V and 6 bases at J, with 4 bases between. Here the CDR3 DNA reads TGCGCCAGCAGCTTGGAATCCAATGAGCAGTTCTTC. It translates to CASSLESNEQFF.

This clonotype has more than one count but fewer than ten. This chain links TRBV12-3 or TRBV12-4 with TRBJ2-7; no clear D gene. V gave up 0 bases and J gave up 0 bases, with 9 bases separating them. The CDR3 contains 15 residues. The CDR3 DNA reads TGTGCCAGCAGTTTAGCGGGGTGGAGCTCCTACGAGCAGTACTTC. This sequence encodes CASSLAGWSSYEQYF.

This chain joins TRBV20-1 and TRBJ2-1; no definite D call. The ends were cut back, 3 bases at V and 8 bases at J, with 17 bases in the middle. CDR3 length: 14 residues. The germline CDR1 and CDR2 sequences are DFQATT and SNEGSKA (reference sequence). The CDR3 spells CSARSVGGWDEQFF. The CDR3 DNA reads TGCAGTGCTAGGAGTGTCGGTGGGTGGGATGAGCAGTTCTTC.

This clonotype showed up many times. The chain recombines TRBV4-1 with TRBJ1-2, with no clear D. Germline V gene sequence: CDR1 MGHRA, CDR2 YSYEKL. This CDR3 is 16 amino acids long. V was clipped by 0 bases and J by 0 bases, with 11 bases between them. Here the CDR3 DNA reads TGCGCCAGCAGCCAAGATCTCGGCAGGACTAACTATGGCTACACCTTC. Translated, it gives CASSQDLGRTNYGYTF.

The chain uses TRBV4-2 and TRBJ2-2; D unresolved. This CDR3 has 14 amino acids. Trimming shortened V by 0 bases and J by 4 bases, and 6 bases separated the two germline ends. In germline, CDR1 is LGHNA, CDR2 YNFKEQ. Here the CDR3 DNA reads TGTGCCAGCAGCCAAGATGGGATCACCGGGGAGCTGTTTTTT. Translated, it gives CASSQDGITGELFF.

This clonotype showed up many times. V and J are TRBV7-2 and TRBJ2-7; D remains unclear. CDR3 length: 13 residues. Trimming pared 6 bases from V and 3 bases from J, leaving 12 bases between. In germline, CDR1 is SGHTA, CDR2 FQGNSA. The CDR3 bases are TGTGCCAGCAGTCGCCGGGTGAGCTACGAGCAGTACTTC. Amino acid sequence: CASSRRVSYEQYF.

This clonotype was seen many times. CDR3 sequence (DNA): TGCAGTGCTAGAGCAACGACAGGCAATCAGCCCCAGCATTTT. This translates into CSARATTGNQPQHF. J is TRBJ1-5 and V is TRBV20-1; tentatively, D is TRBD1 (5 bases). From germline, CDR1 is DFQATT and CDR2 SNEGSKA (reference sequence). CDR3 size: 14 residues. V was trimmed by 1 base and J by 2 bases, leaving 9 bases between them.

This clonotype was found once. V usage is TRBV11-1 and J usage is TRBJ1-2; maybe TRBD1 (5 bases). This CDR3 is 14 amino acids long. Trimming took 5 bases from V and 4 from J, leaving 14 bases between them. CDR1 and CDR2 (germline): SGHAT, FQDESV (reference sequence). CDR3 in amino acids: CASSPNSGLYGYTF. The CDR3 bases are TGTGCCAGCAGCCCAAACTCAGGGCTCTATGGCTACACCTTC.

CDR3 sequence reads: CASSLGGNSQAFF. The CDR3 DNA sequence: TGCGCCAGCAGCTTGGGCGGGAACTCTCAGGCTTTCTTT. This chain joins TRBV5-1 and TRBJ1-1; D uncertain. The length of the CDR3 is 13 residues. From germline, CDR1 is SGHRS and CDR2 YFSETQ. With 0 bases removed from V and 11 bases from J, the gap between germline ends came to 14 bases.

As for this clonotype: This may be a read error, as it is one base from a much larger clone. The rearrangement links TRBV5-1 to TRBJ2-5; TRBD2 aligns across 7 bases. The germline gives CDR1 SGHRS, CDR2 YFSETQ. The CDR3 consists of 15 residues. Trimming took 0 bases from V and 11 from J; bases not matched to a gene: 13. CDR3: CASSLEAGEIDEQYF. In DNA form, the CDR3 reads TGCGCCAGCAGCTTGGAGGCGGGAGAGATCGATGAGCAGTACTTC.

The chain has TRBV29-1 and TRBJ2-6; D is unresolved. CDR1 and CDR2 from the germline V gene are SQVTM and ANQGSEA. The length of the CDR3 is 15 residues. Trimming removed 6 bases from V and 2 bases from J, with 14 bases in between. The CDR3: CSVVSTLPGANVLTF. CDR3 sequence (DNA): TGCAGCGTCGTGAGTACACTACCTGGGGCCAACGTCCTGACTTTC.

This clonotype was picked up a small number of times. The chain links TRBV27 to TRBJ2-3; 9 bases match TRBD1. The V and J ends lost 4 bases and 4 bases, in that order; junction bases with no gene match: 6. Germline V gene sequence: CDR1 MNHEY, CDR2 SMNVEV (reference sequence). This CDR3 has 15 amino acids. The CDR3 region has the DNA TGTGCCAGCAGTTCTTACAGGGGGCGGGCAGATACGCAGTATTTT. It codes for CASSSYRGRADTQYF.

As DNA, the CDR3 is TGCAGTGCTCTAACAGTTAACTATGGCTACACCTTC. Translated: CSALTVNYGYTF. The V and J genes are TRBV20-1 and TRBJ1-2; D gene uncertain. This CDR3 has 12 residues. Per germline, CDR1 DFQATT and CDR2 SNEGSKA (reference sequence). Trimming took off 5 bases at V and 1 base at J, with 8 bases between the two ends.

This clonotype turned up a few times. V gene TRBV20-1 combines with J gene TRBJ2-5; D perhaps matches TRBD1 (7 bases). V lost 3 bases and J 7 bases, leaving 15 bases between the germline ends. The CDR3 runs 13 residues. Germline lookup yields CDR1 DFQATT and CDR2 SNEGSKA (reference sequence). The CDR3 nucleotides are TGCAGTGCTAGGGAACGACAGGGAGGGACCCAGTACTTC. Translating it yields CSARERQGGTQYF.